These 2 T cell receptor beta chains were all obtained from the same sample, sequenced in a study of long-term antiretroviral therapy in people with HIV. Sequencing used immunoSEQ v3.0 at survey level. Assay: immunoSEQ multiplex PCR; the TCRdb copy retains only in-frame clones and omits some. Here the sample spans 26,000 or so clones, about 94% being singletons. This specimen consisted of unsorted PBMCs, obtained 6.2 years after starting antiretroviral therapy. The receptor source for this set is a man in his forties or fifties with HIV.

This chain connects TRBV7-9 to TRBJ2-7; D is possibly TRBD1 or TRBD2 (7 bases each). CDR3 length: 13 amino acids. Trimming removed 4 bases at V and 4 bases at J, with 11 bases between. Germline loops: CDR1 SEHNR, CDR2 FQNEAQ (reference sequence). The CDR3 DNA reads as TGTGCCAGCAGCTCAGGGGGGGGATACGAGCAGTACTTC. Translation: CASSSGGGYEQYF.

The chain combines TRBV14 with TRBJ2-3, with TRBD2 matching over 10 bases. CDR1 is SGHDN and CDR2 is FVKESK in the germline V gene. V shed 1 base and J 1 base; nucleotides not matched to a gene: 11. The length of the CDR3 is 19 residues. CDR3 coding DNA: TGTGCCAGCAGCCAAGCGACAAGCGGGGGGGCACGGGGCACAGATACGCAGTATTTT. This codes for CASSQATSGGARGTDTQYF.